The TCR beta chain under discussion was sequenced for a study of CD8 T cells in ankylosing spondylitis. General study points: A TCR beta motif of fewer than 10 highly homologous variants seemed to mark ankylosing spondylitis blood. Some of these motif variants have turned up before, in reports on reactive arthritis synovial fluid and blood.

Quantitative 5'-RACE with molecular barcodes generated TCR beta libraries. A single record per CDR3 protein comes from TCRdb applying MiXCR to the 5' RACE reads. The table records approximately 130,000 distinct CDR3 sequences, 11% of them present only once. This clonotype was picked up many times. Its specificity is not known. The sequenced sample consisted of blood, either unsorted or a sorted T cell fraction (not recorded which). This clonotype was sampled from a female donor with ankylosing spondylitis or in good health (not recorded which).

CDR3: CSARGGGDRNEQFF. DNA of the CDR3: TGCAGTGCTAGAGGCGGGGGGGACCGGAATGAGCAGTTCTTC. This chain connects TRBV20-1 to TRBJ2-1; TRBD2 matches at 9 bases. This CDR3 spans 14 amino acids. CDR1 is DFQATT, CDR2 SNEGSKA, per germline (reference sequence). Trimming cost V 1 base and J 7 bases; bases outside gene matches: 5.